In this sample, the clone carrying this T cell receptor (beta chain) turned up once. The antigen remains undetermined. The sample is drawn from a study of T cell responses to AZD1222 COVID-19 vaccine. Study context: Pooled in the analysis were second doses at about 4 or about 12 weeks.

This CDR3 has 13 residues. V dropped 2 bases and J dropped 7 bases, with 9 bases sitting between them. Germline V gene data show CDR1 as MNHEY and CDR2 as SVGEGT. Broader study findings: A mostly white British donor set with more females was recruited, and clonal diversity was possibly underestimated. Vaccination with two AZD1222 doses was followed by a rise in Spike-specific TCR breadth and depth. With dominance at 160-218 and 743-854, vaccine-associated CD4 TCRs spanned spike.

The method was immunoSEQ multiplex PCR; TCRdb's version includes in-frame clones alone and lacks a portion of them. This sample has some 160,000 clones, with around 92% found just once. The clonotype originates from an adult in good health. The chain recombines TRBV6-2 or TRBV6-3 with TRBJ1-5; D gene uncertain. Sequencing was performed on peripheral blood, taken on day 0 of AZD1222 vaccination. CDR3 DNA sequence: TGTGCCAGCAGTTACGCGGGTGGACAGCCCCAGCATTTT. It specifies CASSYAGGQPQHF.